A selection of T cell receptor beta chains follows, all from one sample in a study of blood T cell repertoires in COVID-19. Data came from immunoSEQ multiplex PCR; TCRdb stores just in-frame clones and leaves some out. The sample carries roughly 69,000 clones, 80% to 90% recorded once. Sequenced sample: peripheral blood. The receptors come from a human donor in a cohort sampled during active COVID-19. Both conserved end residues are part of each CDR3. A D gene is named only where the DNA matches it firmly.

d_call	v_call	j_call	cdr3_aa	cdr3_nt
TRBD1	TRBV7-9	TRBJ1-1	CASRTHPGQGPNTEAFF	TGTGCCAGCAGGACCCACCCGGGACAGGGGCCGAACACTGAAGCTTTCTTT
NA	TRBV7-6	TRBJ2-7	CASSLGYGRGSYEQYF	TGTGCCAGCAGCTTAGGGTATGGCAGGGGCTCCTACGAGCAGTACTTC
NA	TRBV27	TRBJ2-2	CASRPQVDTGELFF	TGTGCCAGCAGACCTCAGGTGGACACCGGGGAGCTGTTTTTT
NA	TRBV6-5	TRBJ2-7	CASTSSAVEYF	TGTGCCAGCACGTCCTCGGCGGTTGAGTACTTC
NA	TRBV6-2/TRBV6-3	TRBJ1-1	CASSSRGENTEAFF	TGTGCCAGCAGTTCCCGGGGGGAGAACACTGAAGCTTTCTTT
NA	TRBV27	TRBJ1-2	CASSPTVGAVHGYTF	TGTGCCAGCAGTCCCACTGTGGGGGCAGTTCATGGCTACACCTTC
NA	TRBV6-4	TRBJ2-1	CASSLRLSNEQFF	TGTGCCAGCAGTCTCCGACTATCCAATGAGCAGTTCTTC
TRBD2	TRBV7-3	TRBJ2-3	CASSYVAGGTDTQYF	TGTGCCAGCAGTTACGTCGCGGGGGGGACAGATACGCAGTATTTT
TRBD1	TRBV6-4	TRBJ2-1	CASSARGTDEQFF	TGTGCCAGCAGTGCCCGAGGGACAGATGAGCAGTTCTTC
TRBD2	TRBV4-3	TRBJ2-1	CASSQVSGRVSGYHEQFF	TGCGCCAGCAGCCAAGTTAGCGGGAGGGTAAGCGGTTACCATGAGCAGTTCTTC
NA	TRBV19	TRBJ1-1	CASTTGPMNTEAFF	TGTGCCAGTACCACAGGGCCCATGAACACTGAAGCTTTCTTT
TRBD2	TRBV5-4	TRBJ2-7	CASSSSISGDPYEQYF	TGTGCCAGCAGCTCCTCTATAAGCGGGGACCCCTACGAGCAGTACTTC
NA	TRBV7-9	TRBJ2-2	CASAQAFQTGELFF	TGTGCCAGCGCGCAGGCCTTTCAGACCGGGGAGCTGTTTTTT